This record looks at one T cell receptor (beta chain) sequence and its context. The clone's antigen remains unknown. No much larger clone exists at a distance of one base, and base qualities are not known. Each collaborating institution followed its own protocols to collect whole blood in K2EDTA tubes. For TCRbeta analysis, collaborator samples were shipped as frozen whole blood, as isolated PBMCs, or as DNA extracted from either sample type. The immunoSEQ Assay, a bias-controlled multiplex PCR, was used to amplify TCRbeta CDR3 regions from genomic DNA. The original methods were these. The number of nucleated cells in each sample was estimated by amplification of reference gene primers within the assay. Sequence reads were collapsed and filtered to measure the absolute abundance of every unique TCRbeta CDR3 rearrangement. For each sample, productive Simpson clonality was calculated as the square root of Simpson's diversity index across productive rearrangements. The table comes from immuneACCESS by way of TCRdb, which keeps in-frame sequences with V and J called. Part of the clones is missing from these tables; in studies checked, under half for an unresolved V gene and the rest for unknown reasons. The DNA gave D and trimming, while V, J and clone size come from that table. The sample contains around 270,000 clones, approximately 90% of them found a single time. About 5% of the sample belongs to the ten largest clones.

The sample comes from a study of blood T cell repertoires in COVID-19 (dated by TCRdb to 2018 to 2021). About the full investigation: Collaborator samples came from the United States, Italy and Spain and covered acute and convalescent phases of COVID-19. The prospective study material was composed of cDNA or gDNA derived from T cells, B-cell-depleted T cells, or PBMCs. Deeply sampled blood TCRbeta repertoires from subjects exposed to, actively infected with, or recovered from COVID-19 were included in the dataset. The repertoires were made available in a free public database intended to serve as a resource for research on the immune response to SARS-CoV-2. Samples came from the ongoing ImmuneRACE study (first 160 participants) plus 1,254 subjects from 6 global collaborators. The sample metadata nearly always contained a de-identified subject ID, COVID-19 status, age in years and sex. Where available, HLA class I and class II types were taken from metadata supplied by the sample provider and were not determined by assay-based typing.

The full study reports these points: Clinical and demographic metadata were provided uncurated, with the amount varying by source and participant.

Its CDR3 holds 13 amino acids, cysteine through phenylalanine. This entry keeps only the CDR3 DNA: 39 bases, framed from base 1. Per the germline V gene, ENHRY is the CDR1 and SYGVKD is the CDR2. V was cut back by 0 bases and J by 3 bases, leaving a gap of 5 bases between them. The sequence came from a man between 35 and 55 years old with acute or convalescent COVID-19. The sequencing sample was made of peripheral blood. The rearranged segments are TRBV10-3 and TRBJ1-2, with no confidently assigned D gene. In nucleotides, the sequence is TGTGCCATCAGTGAGTCAGAGTACTATGGCTACACCTTC. It specifies CAISESEYYGYTF.